A single T cell receptor (beta chain) is shown here with its context. Its antigen is not known. The repertoire was sequenced with immunoSEQ multiplex PCR; TCRdb's copy has only in-frame clones and lacks some. The sample carries tens of thousands of clones, roughly 87% recorded once. Anyone with autoimmune disease history or systemic immunosuppression was excluded. The V gene lost 0 bases and the J gene lost 4 bases, with 4 bases spanning the gap. Germline loops: CDR1 SGDLS, CDR2 YYNGEE. The CDR3 totals 13 residues. The sample is drawn from a study of OX40 agonist ivuxolimab in advanced cancers. General study findings and limits: Certain nonresponders likewise exhibited a low normalized T-cell clonal expansion. At 0.1 to 3.0 mg/kg, clonal expansion of CD4+ and CD8+ blood T cells had occurred by week 6.

The sequence came from an adult with an advanced solid tumor such as melanoma, head and neck, liver or kidney cancer. The J gene is TRBJ2-2, the V gene TRBV9, with D uncertain. The specimen comprised CD4+ or CD8+ T cells sorted from blood, sampled in a trial of the OX40 agonist ivuxolimab. CDR3 nucleotides: TGTGCCAGCAGCGTAGTTTCCACCGGGGAGCTGTTTTTT. It codes for CASSVVSTGELFF.